The sequence of this TCR beta chain was determined in a study of OX40 agonist ivuxolimab in advanced cancers. Notes on the study in general: At doses 0.1 to 3.0 mg/kg, CD4+ and CD8+ clones expanded.

Sampled blood was obtained at baseline, cycle 4 day 1, and cycle 7 day 1. V dropped 1 base and J dropped 2 bases, with 9 bases sitting between them. Germline CDR1 is MNHNY and CDR2 is SVGAGI (reference sequence). There are 15 residues in the CDR3. Some clones are missing from TCRdb's copy, which holds only in-frame ones; the method was immunoSEQ multiplex PCR. This repertoire shows about 76,000 clones, approximately 91% found once; its top ten account for 10% to 15%. This clone was observed a handful of times. Its target is not known. The sample consisted of CD4+ or CD8+ T cells sorted from blood, taken in a trial of the OX40 agonist ivuxolimab. The sequence was collected from an adult with an advanced solid tumor such as melanoma, head and neck, liver or kidney cancer. This chain uses TRBV6-6 with TRBJ1-5, with D possibly matching TRBD1 (5 bases). CDR3 sequence reads: CASSYLGQRNQPQHF. The CDR3 DNA reads TGTGCCAGCAGTTACTTGGGGCAGCGCAATCAGCCCCAGCATTTT.